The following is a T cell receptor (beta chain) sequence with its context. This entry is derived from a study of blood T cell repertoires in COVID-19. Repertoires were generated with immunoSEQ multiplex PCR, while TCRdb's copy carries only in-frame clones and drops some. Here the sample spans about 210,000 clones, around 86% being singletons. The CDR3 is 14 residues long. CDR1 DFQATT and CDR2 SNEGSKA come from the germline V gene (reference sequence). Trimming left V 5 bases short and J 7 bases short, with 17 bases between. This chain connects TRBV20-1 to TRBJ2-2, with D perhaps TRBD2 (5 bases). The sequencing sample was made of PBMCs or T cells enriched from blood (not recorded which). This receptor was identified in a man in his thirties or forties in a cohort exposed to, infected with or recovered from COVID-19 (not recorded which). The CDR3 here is CSAGGSEVDGELFF. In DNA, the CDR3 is TGCAGTGCTGGTGGTAGCGAAGTGGACGGGGAGCTGTTTTTT.